This is a list of T cell receptor beta chains from one sample in a study of blood T cell repertoires in COVID-19. Using immunoSEQ multiplex PCR, the repertoire was profiled, and TCRdb retains in-frame clones only, with some absent. Here the sample spans approximately 220,000 clones, 87% being singletons. Sequencing was performed on PBMCs or T cells enriched from blood (not recorded which). The receptor source for this set is a woman in her 30s with acute COVID-19. Both conserved end residues are part of each CDR3. The order of the fields is clone size, J gene, V gene, D gene, CDR3 protein, CDR3 DNA. A D gene is named only where the DNA matches it firmly. For some rows the clone size is stated as once, few or many, or as a class when expanded; others skip it.

.,TRBJ1-1,TRBV5-1,.,CASTEDGETEAFF,TGCGCCAGCACTGAGGACGGGGAGACTGAAGCTTTCTTT
.,TRBJ2-3,TRBV7-9,TRBD2,CASSSSGAGVDTQYF,TGTGCCAGCAGCTCTAGCGGGGCCGGGGTAGATACGCAGTATTTT
.,TRBJ1-1,TRBV5-1,.,CASSLEGAVEAFF,TGCGCCAGCAGCTTGGAAGGGGCTGTAGAAGCTTTCTTT
.,TRBJ1-5,TRBV27,.,CASSLKGVRSTQHF,TGTGCCAGCAGTTTGAAGGGGGTTCGCTCGACCCAGCATTTT
.,TRBJ2-3,TRBV7-2,.,CASSFVGGQVGDTQYF,TGTGCCAGCAGCTTCGTCGGGGGTCAGGTAGGAGATACGCAGTATTTT
.,TRBJ2-2,TRBV11-3,TRBD1,CASSNRDRDTGELFF,TGTGCCAGCAGCAACCGGGACAGAGACACCGGGGAGCTGTTTTTT
.,TRBJ2-7,TRBV3-1/TRBV3-2,.,CASSPGYEQYF,TGTGCCAGCAGCCCCGGGTACGAGCAGTACTTC
.,TRBJ1-2,TRBV2,.,CASSESWGQGGYGYTF,TGTGCCAGCAGTGAATCCTGGGGGCAAGGCGGCTATGGCTACACCTTC
once,TRBJ2-3,TRBV10-3,TRBD2,CAMAGGASTDTQYF,TGTGCCATGGCGGGGGGGGCTAGCACAGATACGCAGTATTTT
.,TRBJ1-5,TRBV4-1,.,CASSSRDPGGNEPQHF,TGCGCCAGCAGCTCCCGGGACCCAGGAGGGAACGAGCCCCAGCATTTT
.,TRBJ2-1,TRBV19,TRBD1,CASSPQGQGVHEQFF,TGTGCCAGTAGCCCCCAGGGACAGGGGGTCCATGAGCAGTTCTTC
once,TRBJ1-1,TRBV7-9,TRBD1,CASSLTGVNTEAFF,TGTGCCAGCAGCTTAACAGGGGTGAACACTGAAGCTTTCTTT
.,TRBJ1-5,TRBV2,.,CASTTGQPGNQPQHF,TGTGCCAGCACAACCGGACAGCCAGGCAATCAGCCCCAGCATTTT
.,TRBJ1-1,TRBV30,.,CAWTPHRNTEAFF,TGTGCCTGGACCCCTCACAGGAACACTGAAGCTTTCTTT
.,TRBJ2-5,TRBV29-1,TRBD2,CSVAGLAGQETQYF,TGCAGCGTAGCGGGACTAGCGGGGCAAGAGACCCAGTACTTC
.,TRBJ1-2,TRBV30,TRBD1,CAWTAGTGENGYTF,TGTGCCTGGACCGCAGGGACAGGGGAAAATGGCTACACCTTC
.,TRBJ2-7,TRBV2,TRBD1,CASARRTGGPSYEQYF,TGTGCCAGCGCCCGGAGGACAGGGGGTCCCTCCTACGAGCAGTACTTC
.,TRBJ1-5,TRBV18,.,CASSPGLDSSSNQPQHF,TGTGCCAGCTCCCCCGGTTTAGACAGCAGTAGCAATCAGCCCCAGCATTTT
.,TRBJ2-7,TRBV19,.,CASSPGRSYEQYF,TGTGCCAGTAGCCCAGGTCGCTCCTACGAGCAGTACTTC
.,TRBJ2-7,TRBV7-2,.,CASRIQGFGYEQYF,TGTGCCAGCAGAATACAGGGATTTGGGTACGAGCAGTACTTC
.,TRBJ1-4,TRBV19,TRBD1,CASSTRTGPYEKLFF,TGTGCCAGTAGTACCCGGACAGGTCCTTATGAAAAACTGTTTTTT
once,TRBJ2-7,TRBV5-1,.,CASSTQGPPYEQYF,TGCGCCAGCAGCACCCAGGGTCCTCCCTACGAGCAGTACTTC
.,TRBJ1-2,TRBV12-3/TRBV12-4,TRBD1,CASSPTGGLGYTF,TGTGCCAGCAGTCCGACAGGGGGCCTGGGCTACACCTTC
.,TRBJ1-3,TRBV27,.,CASSPLWGAGNTIYF,TGTGCCAGCAGTCCCCTCTGGGGGGCTGGAAACACCATATATTTT
.,TRBJ2-7,TRBV4-1,TRBD1,CASSQGGQGVSYEQYF,TGCGCCAGCAGCCAAGGGGGACAGGGCGTCTCCTACGAGCAGTACTTC
.,TRBJ1-1,TRBV12-5,.,CASGLVLEREGRTEAFF,TGTGCTAGTGGTTTGGTACTTGAAAGGGAGGGTCGCACTGAAGCTTTCTTT
.,TRBJ2-1,TRBV7-9,TRBD1,CASRQSWTGFDEQFF,TGTGCCAGCAGACAATCATGGACAGGGTTTGATGAGCAGTTCTTC
.,TRBJ1-1,TRBV6-2/TRBV6-3,TRBD1,CASSPGTGVEANTEAFF,TGTGCCAGCAGCCCCGGGACAGGGGTGGAGGCGAACACTGAAGCTTTCTTT
.,TRBJ2-7,TRBV6-5,.,CASSRLTTSPYEQYF,TGTGCCAGCAGCCGTTTGACGACAAGCCCTTACGAGCAGTACTTC
.,TRBJ1-6,TRBV10-3,TRBD1,CAISEGTGVRSPLHF,TGTGCCATCAGTGAGGGGACAGGGGTGAGATCACCCCTCCACTTT
.,TRBJ2-5,TRBV7-2,.,CASSLVVGTQETQYF,TGTGCCAGCAGCTTAGTGGTAGGGACACAAGAGACCCAGTACTTC
.,TRBJ2-2,TRBV6-1,TRBD1,CASSEGRRGTGELFF,TGTGCCAGCAGTGAGGGTCGCAGGGGGACCGGGGAGCTGTTTTTT
few,TRBJ2-5,TRBV7-2,.,CASSLGRRLETQYF,TGTGCCAGCAGCTTAGGGAGGAGGTTGGAGACCCAGTACTTC
.,TRBJ1-2,TRBV12-5,.,CASGFPSYGYTF,TGTGCTAGTGGTTTCCCGTCCTATGGCTACACCTTC
.,TRBJ1-6,TRBV3-1/TRBV3-2,.,CASSQRMGAENSPLHF,TGTGCCAGCAGCCAACGTATGGGGGCAGAAAATTCACCCCTCCACTTT
.,TRBJ1-2,TRBV3-1/TRBV3-2,TRBD1,CASSLGQGRGYTF,TGTGCCAGCAGCCTAGGACAGGGGCGGGGCTACACCTTC
.,TRBJ2-7,TRBV2,TRBD1,CASRWDRGYEQYF,TGTGCCAGCAGGTGGGACAGGGGCTACGAGCAGTACTTC
.,TRBJ1-1,TRBV7-2,.,CASSLDWTARGFF,TGTGCCAGCAGCTTAGACTGGACAGCCCGGGGTTTCTTT
.,TRBJ2-1,TRBV29-1,TRBD2,CSVSSGGALENEQFF,TGCAGCGTTTCTAGCGGGGGGGCCTTAGAAAATGAGCAGTTCTTC
.,TRBJ2-3,TRBV6-5,TRBD2,CASTHSGGATDTQYF,TGTGCCAGCACCCATAGCGGGGGGGCGACAGATACGCAGTATTTT
.,TRBJ1-1,TRBV4-3,.,CASSQVIGQAKAFF,TGCGCCAGCAGCCAAGTAATCGGCCAGGCCAAAGCTTTCTTT
.,TRBJ2-3,TRBV5-4,TRBD1,CASSWGQGNTDTQYF,TGTGCCAGCAGCTGGGGACAGGGGAACACAGATACGCAGTATTTT
.,TRBJ2-1,TRBV5-1,.,CASSLTGEPYNEQFF,TGCGCCAGCAGCTTGACAGGTGAGCCCTACAATGAGCAGTTCTTC
.,TRBJ1-6,TRBV7-8,TRBD1,CASSLGYRGFDNSPLHF,TGTGCCAGCAGCTTAGGGTACAGGGGATTCGATAATTCACCCCTCCACTTT
.,TRBJ1-2,TRBV6-5,TRBD1,CASSKGTVYGYTF,TGTGCCAGTTCTAAGGGGACAGTCTATGGCTACACCTTC
few,TRBJ1-4,TRBV12-5,TRBD1,CASGLYSGQEGNEKLFF,TGTGCTAGTGGTTTGTATAGCGGACAGGAGGGGAATGAAAAACTGTTTTTT
once,TRBJ2-7,TRBV7-8,TRBD2,CASSLGARRGSGEQYF,TGTGCCAGCAGCTTAGGAGCTCGGCGGGGGTCGGGCGAGCAGTACTTC
many,TRBJ1-2,TRBV7-9,.,CASSPPGGYGYTF,TGTGCCAGCAGCCCTCCAGGCGGGTATGGCTACACCTTC
.,TRBJ1-4,TRBV4-3,.,CASSQDPSETVNEKLFF,TGCGCCAGCAGCCAAGATCCCTCCGAGACAGTTAATGAAAAACTGTTTTTT
.,TRBJ1-2,TRBV4-3,.,CASSQVEGLNYGYTF,TGCGCCAGCAGCCAAGTGGAGGGGCTGAACTATGGCTACACCTTC
.,TRBJ2-2,TRBV18,.,CASSPLRTGELFF,TGTGCCAGCTCACCCCTGCGGACCGGGGAGCTGTTTTTT
.,TRBJ2-3,TRBV5-1,.,CASSLRGLFTDTQYF,TGCGCCAGCAGCTTGCGGGGGTTATTCACAGATACGCAGTATTTT
.,TRBJ1-4,TRBV19,.,CASSGKDSHLGTNEKLFF,TGTGCCAGTAGTGGGAAAGACAGTCATCTGGGAACTAATGAAAAACTGTTTTTT
few,TRBJ1-4,TRBV6-1,TRBD1,CASSEGQGQYEKLFF,TGTGCCAGCAGTGAAGGGCAGGGACAGTATGAAAAACTGTTTTTT